This entry describes one T cell receptor beta chain. Participants' reported clinical history set cohort assignment. Original handling: Reference gene primer amplification gave nucleated cell count estimates. Repertoires were generated with immunoSEQ multiplex PCR, while TCRdb's copy carries only in-frame clones and drops some. V and J calls and clone size follow that table, whereas D and trimming were derived from the DNA. The profile covers approximately 190,000 clones, with approximately 90% appearing a single time and roughly 24% taken by the ten largest. This sample stems from a study of blood T cell repertoires in COVID-19. Study in general: The United States, Italy and Spain provided the acute and convalescent COVID-19 samples.

The CDR3 totals 17 residues. In germline, CDR1 is SEHNR, CDR2 FQNEAQ (reference sequence). Trimming removed 1 base from V and 3 bases from J, with 18 bases in between. The sample taken for sequencing was PBMCs or T cells enriched from blood (not recorded which). The TCR comes from a woman between 40 and 50 years old in a cohort exposed to, infected with or recovered from COVID-19 (not recorded which). J is TRBJ1-2 and V is TRBV7-9, with D perhaps matching TRBD1 (5 bases). For the CDR3, the DNA is TGTGCCAGCAGCTTAGGTCAGGGTGGAAGGCGACACTATGGCTACACCTTC. This encodes CASSLGQGGRRHYGYTF. Variable domain in full (rest from reference TRBV7-9 and TRBJ1-2): DTGVSQNPRHKITKRGQNVTFRCDPISEHNRLYWYRQTLGQGPEFLTYFQNEAQLEKSRLLSDRFSAERPKGSFSTLEIQRTEQGDSAMYLCASSLGQGGRRHYGYTFGSGTRLTVV.